By proportion, the clone carrying this TCR beta chain is medium-sized. Its antigen is not known. Other DNA variants within this sample encode the same CDR3. The data were obtained in a study of T cell therapy after organ transplantation. Study-level background: After therapy, patients were monitored for 29 weeks. Findings and caveats of the study: Post-therapy reconstitution appeared to include transferred and endogenous clonotypes. Poor CD8+ T cell yield may explain few expansions in nonresponders. Nonresponder repertoires showed strong pretherapy expansions, barely changing post-therapy.

Measured with immunoSEQ multiplex PCR; TCRdb has only the in-frame clones, and not every one. The table lists some 17,000 clones, over 75% of them singletons. Time point given: 20-29 weeks after completion of therapy. The ends were cut back, 0 bases at V and 1 base at J, with 9 bases in the middle. CDR1 and CDR2 from the germline V gene are MNHEY and SVGAGI. The CDR3 totals 15 residues. The chain joins TRBV6-5 to TRBJ1-1; D is possibly TRBD1 (6 bases). The clonotype was recovered from a human patient who had received a solid organ transplant and had CMV disease. The graft donor may be the source of some T cells. The sequences come from CD8+ T cells from blood, collected after autologous CMV-specific T cell therapy. CDR3 residues: CASSYSKGGNTEAFF. The CDR3 coding sequence is TGTGCCAGCAGTTACTCGAAGGGGGGGAACACTGAAGCTTTCTTT.